Below are 20 T cell receptor beta chains sequenced from a single sample in a study of Ad26.COV2.S vaccination and SARS-CoV-2 variants. Treatment here: approximately 18 received Ad26.COV2.S at low or high dose, single or two shots; about five received placebo; per-sample allocation not given. The study sampled participants on day 63 after the first vaccine or placebo injection. Data came from immunoSEQ multiplex PCR; TCRdb stores just in-frame clones and leaves some out. The sample yields 350,000 to 600,000 clones, 80% to 90% seen once. The sample in question was peripheral blood, obtained in a trial of Ad26.COV2.S vaccine versus placebo. The source of these receptors is a person between 18 and 65 years old who received the Ad26.COV2.S COVID-19 vaccine or a placebo.

The chain has TRBV27 and TRBJ1-4, with D hard to call. Trimming pared 0 bases from V and 8 bases from J, leaving 10 bases between. Germline CDR1 is MNHEY and CDR2 is SMNVEV (reference sequence). The CDR3 consists of 14 residues. CDR3 loop: CASSLSIMAEKLFF. CDR3 DNA sequence: TGTGCCAGCAGTTTATCGATCATGGCGGAAAAACTGTTTTTT.

The rearrangement uses TRBV10-2 and TRBJ1-1, with D unclear. This CDR3 contains 12 residues. Trimming pared 7 bases from V and 1 base from J, leaving 7 bases between. The germline CDR1 and CDR2 sequences are WSHSY and SAAADI. CDR3 residues: CASNRQNTEAFF. The CDR3 region has the DNA TGCGCCAGCAACCGACAGAACACTGAAGCTTTCTTT.

This sequence joins TRBV10-3 and TRBJ2-7; D is ambiguous. The germline CDR1 and CDR2 sequences are ENHRY and SYGVKD. The germline V and J ends were trimmed by 1 base and 2 bases, with 12 bases remaining between them. The CDR3 totals 15 residues. CDR3 in DNA: TGTGCCATCAGTGAGTTACAGAGTCAGCCCTACGAGCAGTACTTC. Its protein product is CAISELQSQPYEQYF.

A few counts support this clone. V is TRBV11-2 and J is TRBJ1-1; the D gene is possibly TRBD1 (6 bases). CDR1 SGHAT and CDR2 FQNNGV come from the germline V gene. This CDR3 contains 14 residues. V was pared by 3 bases and J by 4 bases, with 12 bases between. This chain's CDR3 is CASSFSKGGTEAFF. In nucleotides, the CDR3 is TGTGCCAGCAGCTTTTCCAAGGGGGGCACTGAAGCTTTCTTT. Supplemented by reference TRBV11-2 and TRBJ1-1, the full variable domain reads EAGVAQSPRYKIIEKRQSVAFWCNPISGHATLYWYQQILGQGPKLLIQFQNNGVVDDSQLPKDRFSAERLKGVDSTLKIQPAKLEDSAVYLCASSFSKGGTEAFFGQGTRLTVV.

This clone occurred a few times. This rearrangement joins TRBV7-2 to TRBJ1-6, with D maybe TRBD1 (6 bases). V was shortened by 4 bases and J by 4 bases, with 11 bases between the two germline ends. This CDR3 has 15 amino acids. Per the germline V gene, CDR1 is SGHTA and CDR2 is FQGNSA. CDR3: CASSYGTMYNSPLHF. The DNA for the CDR3 is TGTGCCAGCAGCTACGGGACAATGTATAATTCACCCCTCCACTTT.

The rearrangement uses TRBV6-6 and TRBJ1-3; 9 nucleotides align to TRBD1. CDR1 is MNHNY and CDR2 is SVGAGI in the germline V gene (reference sequence). With V trimmed by 11 bases and J by 4 bases, 9 bases remained unmatched. This CDR3 has 14 amino acids. CDR3 loop: CAGSGQGGGNTIYF. The DNA of the CDR3 is TGTGCCGGATCGGGACAGGGTGGAGGAAACACCATATATTTT.

J is TRBJ2-1 and V is TRBV27, with TRBD2 matching over 13 bases. CDR1 is MNHEY, CDR2 SMNVEV, per germline (reference sequence). The ends lost 6 bases at V and 1 base at J; junction bases unmatched: 3. This CDR3 is built from 16 residues. The CDR3 loop reads CASRGTSGVSYNEQFF. The CDR3 bases are TGTGCCAGCAGAGGGACTAGCGGGGTGTCCTACAATGAGCAGTTCTTC.

The V gene is TRBV28, the J gene TRBJ2-7; possible D gene TRBD1, 6 bases. Trimming took 7 bases from V and 5 from J, leaving 18 bases between them. The CDR3 has 14 amino acids. From germline, CDR1 is MDHEN and CDR2 SYDVKM. The CDR3 sequence: CASTHTTQGHEQYF. The CDR3 DNA follows: TGTGCCAGCACTCACACAACACAGGGCCACGAGCAGTACTTC. Full variable domain (remainder filled in from reference TRBV28 and TRBJ2-7): DVKVTQSSRYLVKRTGEKVFLECVQDMDHENMFWYRQDPGLGLRLIYFSYDVKMKEKGDIPEGYSVSREKKERFSLILESASTNQTSMYLCASTHTTQGHEQYFGPGTRLTVT.

V and J are TRBV18 and TRBJ2-7; 8 bases fit TRBD2. This CDR3 is built from 13 residues. V was pared by 5 bases and J by 5 bases, with 5 bases of the junction left unmatched. Germline values: CDR1 KGHSH, CDR2 LQKENI. The DNA of the CDR3 is TGTGCCAGCTCAATGGGACTAGAGAACGAGCAGTACTTC. The encoded protein is CASSMGLENEQYF.

Concerning this clone: Other nucleotide sequences in the sample specify the same CDR3. The V call is TRBV5-4, the J call TRBJ1-5, with D perhaps matching TRBD1 (5 bases). Deletions cut 4 bases from V and 2 bases from J, with 13 bases between. The CDR3 is 15 amino acids. CDR1 and CDR2 (germline): SGHNT, YYREEE (reference sequence). The CDR3 DNA follows: TGTGCCAGCAGCCCCGGACAAGGGGGCAATCAGCCCCAGCATTTT. It is translated as CASSPGQGGNQPQHF.

The chain links TRBV27 to TRBJ1-5; possible D gene TRBD1, 5 bases. The CDR3 is 15 residues long. Germline values: CDR1 MNHEY, CDR2 SMNVEV (reference sequence). Trimming stripped 0 bases from V and 4 bases from J, with 10 bases between. Written as DNA, the CDR3 is TGTGCCAGCAGTTTATCGGGGCGGGGTAATCAGCCCCAGCATTTT. This translates into CASSLSGRGNQPQHF.

The chain has TRBV4-2 and TRBJ2-2; D is perhaps TRBD1 (6 bases). The V gene lost 1 base and the J gene lost 3 bases, with 6 bases spanning the gap. The CDR3 consists of 14 residues. Germline CDR1 LGHNA, CDR2 YNFKEQ. The DNA of the CDR3 is TGTGCCAGCAGCCAAGGACAGGACACCGGGGAGCTGTTTTTT. Its translation: CASSQGQDTGELFF.

The chain couples TRBV19 to TRBJ1-6; D unresolved. This CDR3 has 14 amino acids. From germline, CDR1 is LNHDA and CDR2 SQIVND (reference sequence). Trimming took off 1 base at V and 6 bases at J, with 7 bases between the two ends. The CDR3 region is CASSIGVFNSPLHF. CDR3 DNA sequence: TGTGCCAGTAGTATAGGGGTTTTTAATTCACCCCTCCACTTT.

The genes are TRBV9 and TRBJ2-3; possibly TRBD2 for D (6 bases). Trimming took off 4 bases at V and 0 bases at J, with 15 bases between the two ends. CDR3 length equals 16 residues. Germline CDR1 is SGDLS and CDR2 is YYNGEE. CDR3 DNA: TGTGCCAGCAGCCCCGGGGGACGGGGGAGCACAGATACGCAGTATTTT. It encodes CASSPGGRGSTDTQYF.

This clone was found a few times. This chain uses TRBV18 with TRBJ1-1, with 8 bases that match TRBD1. There are 14 residues in the CDR3. Germline-derived CDR1 and CDR2 are KGHSH and LQKENI. The junction had 2 bases not matched to a gene; V was cut back by 4 bases and J by 1 base. The CDR3 DNA reads TGTGCCAGCTCACTACAGGGGGGGAACACTGAAGCTTTCTTT. It codes for CASSLQGGNTEAFF. Variable domain in full (rest from reference TRBV18 and TRBJ1-1): NAGVMQNPRHLVRRRGQEARLRCSPMKGHSHVYWYRQLPEEGLKFMVYLQKENIIDESGMPKERFSAEFPKEGPSILRIQQVVRGDSAAYFCASSLQGGNTEAFFGQGTRLTVV.

This chain links TRBV11-2 with TRBJ1-2; D is perhaps TRBD1 (6 bases). V shed 4 bases and J shed 6 bases, with 27 bases lying between them. There are 18 residues in the CDR3. Germline-derived CDR1 and CDR2 are SGHAT and FQNNGV. CDR3 nucleotide sequence: TGTGCCAGCAGCTCCCTCTTGGCAGACACTGACAGGCGTCATGGCTACACCTTC. Protein: CASSSLLADTDRRHGYTF.

The rearrangement uses TRBV7-2 and TRBJ2-3; the match to TRBD2 covers 11 bases. The CDR3 totals 17 residues. The J segment lost 5 bases and the V segment lost 1 base, leaving 8 bases of the junction unmatched. Germline CDR1 is SGHTA and CDR2 is FQGNSA. CDR3: CASSLDGSSGGKDTQYF. CDR3 DNA sequence: TGTGCCAGCAGCTTAGACGGTTCTAGCGGGGGGAAAGATACGCAGTATTTT. Looking up the rest from reference TRBV7-2 and TRBJ2-3 gives the full variable domain: GAGVSQSPSNKVTEKGKDVELRCDPISGHTALYWYRQSLGQGLEFLIYFQGNSAPDKSGLPSDRFSAERTGGSVSTLTIQRTQQEDSAVYLCASSLDGSSGGKDTQYFGPGTRLTVL.

CDR3: CASSLVAQTYEQYF. CDR3 in DNA: TGTGCCAGCAGTTTGGTGGCACAGACCTACGAGCAGTACTTC. The chain uses TRBV6-2 or TRBV6-3 and TRBJ2-7; no clear D gene. The CDR3 has 14 residues. Trimming removed 4 bases at V and 2 bases at J, with 12 bases between. Germline CDR1 reads MNHEY; CDR2 reads SVGEGT.

The chain couples TRBV2 to TRBJ1-1; perhaps TRBD1 as D (6 bases). Trimming stripped 4 bases from V and 9 bases from J, with 15 bases between. CDR1 and CDR2 (germline): SNHLY, FYNNEI. This CDR3 has 13 residues. CDR3 DNA sequence: TGTGCCAGCAGTGCTTTGATAGGGGGAAAAGCTTTCTTT. It yields the protein CASSALIGGKAFF.

V and J are TRBV5-6 and TRBJ1-2; possible D gene TRBD1, 5 bases. V was cut by 2 bases and J by 8 bases, with 16 bases left in between. Germline V lookup: CDR1 SGHDT, CDR2 YYEEEE. CDR3 length equals 14 residues. CDR3 nucleotide sequence: TGTGCCAGCAGCTTTATAACGGGGCCTAGCGGCTACACCTTC. Translated, it gives CASSFITGPSGYTF.